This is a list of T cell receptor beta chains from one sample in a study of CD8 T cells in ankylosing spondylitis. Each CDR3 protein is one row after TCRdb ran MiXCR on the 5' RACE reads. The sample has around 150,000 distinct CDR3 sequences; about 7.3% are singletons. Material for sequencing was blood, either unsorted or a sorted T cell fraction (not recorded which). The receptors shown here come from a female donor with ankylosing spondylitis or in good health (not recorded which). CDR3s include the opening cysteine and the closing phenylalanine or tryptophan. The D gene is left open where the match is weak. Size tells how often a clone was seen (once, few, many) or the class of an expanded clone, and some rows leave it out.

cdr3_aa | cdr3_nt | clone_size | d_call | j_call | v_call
CASSQDGGSGGRTDTQYF | TGTGCCAGCAGCCAAGATGGGGGTAGCGGGGGACGCACAGATACGCAGTATTTT | many | TRBD2 | TRBJ2-3 | TRBV4-2
CAISESEAGANVLTF | TGTGCCATCAGTGAGTCGGAGGCTGGGGCCAACGTCCTGACTTTC | few | . | TRBJ2-6 | TRBV10-3
CASSPGHLETQYF | TGCGCCAGCAGCCCCGGACACCTCGAGACCCAGTACTTC | many | . | TRBJ2-5 | TRBV4-1
CANSLGEREGSEAFF | TGTGCCAACAGTCTAGGGGAGAGGGAAGGCTCTGAAGCTTTCTTT | . | . | TRBJ1-1 | TRBV7-3
CASSLQESYEQYF | TGTGCCAGCAGTTTGCAGGAGTCCTACGAGCAGTACTTC | many | . | TRBJ2-7 | TRBV12-3/TRBV12-4
CASSGGQGTAEAFF | TGCGCCAGCAGCGGGGGACAGGGGACTGCTGAAGCTTTCTTT | many | TRBD1 | TRBJ1-1 | TRBV5-1
CSARPGLAGALDTQYF | TGCAGTGCTAGACCTGGACTAGCGGGGGCTTTAGATACGCAGTATTTT | many | TRBD2 | TRBJ2-3 | TRBV20-1
CASSVRGTEAFF | TGTGCCAGCAGCGTGAGAGGGACTGAAGCTTTCTTT | many | . | TRBJ1-1 | TRBV7-2
CASSLGYNTEAFF | TGTGCCAGCAGCCTGGGTTACAACACTGAAGCTTTCTTT | many | . | TRBJ1-1 | TRBV4-2
CASDVGVNTEAFF | TGTGCCAGCGACGTGGGGGTGAACACTGAAGCTTTCTTT | many | . | TRBJ1-1 | TRBV6-6
CSGRASVDTQYF | TGCAGCGGGCGGGCGTCGGTTGATACGCAGTATTTT | many | . | TRBJ2-3 | TRBV29-1
CSARQGYEQYF | TGCAGTGCTAGGCAAGGCTACGAGCAGTACTTC | many | . | TRBJ2-7 | TRBV20-1
CSARDHTGSNEKLFF | TGCAGTGCTAGAGATCACACAGGGTCTAATGAAAAACTGTTTTTT | many | . | TRBJ1-4 | TRBV20-1
CASSTRQGYEQYF | TGCGCCAGCAGCACACGACAGGGCTACGAGCAGTACTTC | many | TRBD1 | TRBJ2-7 | TRBV5-1
CASSHRGHGLFF | TGTGCCAGTAGCCACAGGGGGCACGGGCTGTTTTTT | few | TRBD1 | TRBJ2-2 | TRBV19
CASGRGGRNEQFF | TGCGCCAGCGGACGGGGGGGCCGGAATGAGCAGTTCTTC | many | TRBD2 | TRBJ2-1 | TRBV5-1
CASSVVSTDTQYF | TGTGCCAGCAGCGTAGTCAGCACAGATACGCAGTATTTT | many | . | TRBJ2-3 | TRBV9
CASSTGPLSTGELFF | TGTGCCAGCTCAACGGGACCCCTGTCCACCGGGGAGCTGTTTTTT | . | . | TRBJ2-2 | TRBV18
CASSPGGATYNEQFF | TGTGCCAGCAGCCCCGGGGGGGCTACCTACAATGAGCAGTTCTTC | many | TRBD2 | TRBJ2-1 | TRBV9
CASTLTGEGTDTQYF | TGTGCCAGCACCCTTACAGGGGAGGGCACAGATACGCAGTATTTT | many | . | TRBJ2-3 | TRBV5-6
CAISELNRGAEAFF | TGTGCCATCAGTGAGCTAAATCGTGGGGCTGAAGCTTTCTTT | many | . | TRBJ1-1 | TRBV10-3
CASSPDRRNTEAFF | TGCGCCAGCAGCCCGGACAGGAGGAACACTGAAGCTTTCTTT | many | TRBD1 | TRBJ1-1 | TRBV5-1
CASSAEGARGNTIYF | TGTGCCAGCAGTGCGGAGGGGGCGCGCGGAAACACCATATATTTT | few | TRBD1 | TRBJ1-3 | TRBV2
CASRGGGSSAKNIQYF | TGTGCCAGCAGGGGGGGGGGTTCCTCTGCCAAAAACATTCAGTACTTC | many | TRBD2 | TRBJ2-4 | TRBV6-1
CASNPGGQPNYGYTF | TGTGCCAGCAATCCCGGGGGACAGCCAAACTATGGCTACACCTTC | few | TRBD1 | TRBJ1-2 | TRBV28
CASSGDRGPTEAFF | TGTGCCAGTAGTGGGGACAGGGGTCCCACTGAAGCTTTCTTT | few | TRBD1 | TRBJ1-1 | TRBV19
CSASSLAGTDTQYF | TGCAGTGCTAGCTCGCTAGCGGGGACAGATACGCAGTATTTT | few | TRBD2 | TRBJ2-3 | TRBV20-1
CASSLGQGENEQFF | TGTGCCAGCAGCCTCGGACAGGGAGAGAATGAGCAGTTCTTC | many | TRBD1 | TRBJ2-1 | TRBV3-1
CASSTGQVKGNTIYF | TGTGCCAGCAGCACCGGACAGGTCAAGGGAAACACCATATATTTT | . | TRBD1 | TRBJ1-3 | TRBV7-9
CASSAFSDRKVWGNEQFF | TGTGCCAGCAGCGCATTTTCGGACAGGAAAGTATGGGGTAATGAGCAGTTCTTC | . | TRBD1 | TRBJ2-1 | TRBV9
CAISGSGGAYAGELFF | TGTGCCATCAGTGGGAGCGGGGGGGCCTACGCCGGGGAGCTGTTTTTT | few | TRBD2 | TRBJ2-2 | TRBV10-3
CASSYDRGNTEAFF | TGTGCCAGCAGCTACGACAGGGGCAACACTGAAGCTTTCTTT | many | TRBD1 | TRBJ1-1 | TRBV6-5
CASRSGTGADTQYF | TGTGCCAGCAGATCCGGGACAGGGGCAGATACGCAGTATTTT | few | TRBD1 | TRBJ2-3 | TRBV7-2
CSAPDRGLADTQYF | TGCAGTGCCCCGGACAGGGGGCTCGCAGATACGCAGTATTTT | many | TRBD1 | TRBJ2-3 | TRBV20-1
CASSLMMGYDEQYF | TGTGCCAGCAGCTTAATGATGGGCTACGACGAGCAGTACTTC | many | . | TRBJ2-7 | TRBV7-2
CASRNPGQGLEQYF | TGTGCCAGCAGAAATCCGGGACAGGGCCTCGAGCAGTACTTC | many | TRBD1 | TRBJ2-7 | TRBV6-2/TRBV6-3
CASSQGTFTDTQYF | TGTGCCAGCAGCCAGGGCACTTTCACAGATACGCAGTATTTT | many | . | TRBJ2-3 | TRBV3-1
CASSVRSLLYSGANVLTF | TGTGCCAGTAGTGTTCGATCCTTACTTTACTCTGGGGCCAACGTCCTGACTTTC | many | . | TRBJ2-6 | TRBV19
CASSVGRGNEKLFF | TGTGCCAGCAGCGTGGGACGCGGTAATGAAAAACTGTTTTTT | many | . | TRBJ1-4 | TRBV9
CAMSPGLGTGELFF | TGTGCCATGAGCCCCGGTCTGGGCACCGGGGAGCTGTTTTTT | . | . | TRBJ2-2 | TRBV4-2
CASTTSGGDGYTF | TGTGCCAGCACCACGTCAGGGGGCGATGGCTACACCTTC | many | TRBD1 | TRBJ1-2 | TRBV12-3/TRBV12-4
CASSLSTGRPGNTIYF | TGTGCCAGCAGCCTCTCCACCGGCCGCCCTGGAAACACCATATATTTT | many | . | TRBJ1-3 | TRBV7-2
CSAREADSYEQYF | TGCAGTGCTAGGGAGGCGGACTCCTACGAGCAGTACTTC | . | . | TRBJ2-7 | TRBV20-1
CATSRPGRTGGNTIYF | TGTGCCACCAGCAGACCCGGCAGGACAGGGGGAAACACCATATATTTT | many | TRBD1 | TRBJ1-3 | TRBV15
CASSKRTGSYNEQFF | TGTGCCAGCAGCAAACGGACAGGGTCCTACAATGAGCAGTTCTTC | . | TRBD1 | TRBJ2-1 | TRBV11-3
CANSRADDTQYF | TGTGCCAATTCCAGGGCTGATGATACGCAGTATTTT | few | . | TRBJ2-3 | TRBV28
CASSDEPGTAPDTQYF | TGTGCCAGCAGTGATGAACCAGGGACAGCTCCAGATACGCAGTATTTT | . | TRBD1 | TRBJ2-3 | TRBV12-3/TRBV12-4
CSASLTQLQTQYF | TGCAGTGCTAGTCTGACTCAGTTGCAGACCCAGTACTTC | many | . | TRBJ2-5 | TRBV20-1
CASSQVAADYNQPQHF | TGCGCCAGCAGCCAAGTAGCGGCAGACTACAATCAGCCCCAGCATTTT | . | . | TRBJ1-5 | TRBV4-3
CASSPENWTGYNEQFF | TGTGCCAGCAGTCCGGAAAACTGGACAGGGTACAATGAGCAGTTCTTC | many | TRBD1 | TRBJ2-1 | TRBV12-3/TRBV12-4
CASSAGQGYGDGNEKLFF | TGTGCCAGCAGCGCTGGACAGGGTTACGGGGATGGTAATGAAAAACTGTTTTTT | many | TRBD1 | TRBJ1-4 | TRBV9
CASSLGTSWRSTGELFF | TGTGCCAGCAGCTTGGGAACCTCCTGGAGGAGCACCGGGGAGCTGTTTTTT | . | . | TRBJ2-2 | TRBV5-6
CSARGDRASSPLHF | TGCAGTGCTAGGGGGGACAGGGCGTCGTCACCCCTCCACTTT | many | TRBD1 | TRBJ1-6 | TRBV20-1
CSVAGDGGPQHF | TGCAGCGTTGCCGGGGATGGAGGGCCCCAGCATTTT | . | . | TRBJ1-5 | TRBV29-1